The following is a T cell receptor beta chain sequence with its context. Measured with immunoSEQ multiplex PCR; TCRdb has only the in-frame clones, and not every one. The profile shows some 120,000 clones, around 91% of them singletons. These data are taken from a study of control samples from healthy donors and cancer patients. The CDR3 is 16 amino acids. Per germline, CDR1 LNHDA and CDR2 SQIVND (reference sequence). The J segment lost 0 bases and the V segment lost 3 bases, leaving 5 bases of the junction unmatched. This sequence originates from a woman aged 45-60 years with colorectal cancer. This rearrangement joins TRBV19 to TRBJ2-5; 9 bases line up with TRBD2. Source material: PBMCs. CDR3 DNA sequence: TGTGCCAGTAGTATTCGTTCTAGCGGGGACCAAGAGACCCAGTACTTC. Amino acid sequence: CASSIRSSGDQETQYF.